This entry is about one TCR beta chain. Other DNA sequences in the sample encode the same CDR3. Clones were sequenced by immunoSEQ multiplex PCR, and TCRdb holds only the in-frame ones, with some missing. The sample consists of roughly 230,000 clones, about 80% of them appearing once. Germline V gene lookup returns CDR1 KGHSH and CDR2 LQKENI. Trimming took off 2 bases at V and 2 bases at J, with 6 bases between the two ends. The CDR3 length is 13 residues. The data were taken from a study of blood T cell repertoires in COVID-19. Study-level information: Acute and convalescent COVID-19 specimens originated in the United States, Italy and Spain. Sources were T cells, B-cell-depleted T cells, or PBMCs; the material itself was cDNA or gDNA.

Participants spanned ages about 18 to 90 years and resided in over 20 US areas. Cohorts were determined from participant-reported clinical history. The receptor's source is a man aged 45-65 years who had recovered from COVID-19. The specimen sequenced was PBMCs or T cells enriched from blood (not recorded which). The chain has TRBV18 and TRBJ1-2, with unresolved D. The chain's CDR3 is CASSPDKNYGYTF. In DNA form, the CDR3 reads TGTGCCAGCTCACCAGACAAGAACTATGGCTACACCTTC.